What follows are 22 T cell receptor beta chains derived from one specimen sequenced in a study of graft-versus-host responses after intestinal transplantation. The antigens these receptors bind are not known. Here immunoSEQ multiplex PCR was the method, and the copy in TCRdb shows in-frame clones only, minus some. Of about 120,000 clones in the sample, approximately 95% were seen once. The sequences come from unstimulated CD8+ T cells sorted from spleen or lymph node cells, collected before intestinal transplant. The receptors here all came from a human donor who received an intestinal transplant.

CDR3 DNA: TGTGCCAGCATGTGGCGGCGGTCCTACAATGAGCAGTTCTTC. Its protein product is CASMWRRSYNEQFF. This chain connects TRBV28 to TRBJ2-1; no clear D. The germline V gene has CDR1 MDHEN and CDR2 SYDVKM. The V end was cut by 7 bases, the J end by 1 base, with 11 bases between. This CDR3 has 14 amino acids.

The CDR3 DNA sequence: TGTGCCAGTAGTATGGTAAACAGGGGACGAACGAGGACTGAAGCTTTCTTT. It translates to CASSMVNRGRTRTEAFF. The chain combines TRBV19 with TRBJ1-1; the match to TRBD1 covers 7 bases. This CDR3 has 17 amino acids. Trimming removed 3 bases from V and 5 bases from J; junction bases left unmatched: 15. Germline V gives CDR1 LNHDA, CDR2 SQIVND (reference sequence).

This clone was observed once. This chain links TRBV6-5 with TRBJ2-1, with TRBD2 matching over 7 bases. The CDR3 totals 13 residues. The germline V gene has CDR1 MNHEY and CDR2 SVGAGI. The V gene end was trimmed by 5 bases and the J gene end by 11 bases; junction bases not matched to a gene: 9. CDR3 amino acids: CASSPVGAGKQFF. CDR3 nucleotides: TGTGCCAGCAGTCCGGTAGGAGCGGGAAAGCAGTTCTTC.

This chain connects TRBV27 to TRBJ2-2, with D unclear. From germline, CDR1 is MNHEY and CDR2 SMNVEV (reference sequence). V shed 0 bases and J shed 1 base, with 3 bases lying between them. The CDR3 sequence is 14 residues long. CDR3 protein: CASSLSGNTGELFF. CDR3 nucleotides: TGTGCCAGCAGTTTATCAGGGAACACCGGGGAGCTGTTTTTT.

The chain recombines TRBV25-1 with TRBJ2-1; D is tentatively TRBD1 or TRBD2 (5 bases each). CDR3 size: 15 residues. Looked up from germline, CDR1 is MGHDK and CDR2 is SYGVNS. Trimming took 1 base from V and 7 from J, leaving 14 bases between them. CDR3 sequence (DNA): TGTGCCAGCAGTGAATTTAGGGGAGTGGATAATGAGCAGTTCTTC. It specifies CASSEFRGVDNEQFF. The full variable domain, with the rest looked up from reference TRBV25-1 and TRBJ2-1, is EADIYQTPRYLVIGTGKKITLECSQTMGHDKMYWYQQDPGMELHLIHYSYGVNSTEKGDLSSESTVSRIRTEHFPLTLESARPSHTSQYLCASSEFRGVDNEQFFGPGTRLTVL.

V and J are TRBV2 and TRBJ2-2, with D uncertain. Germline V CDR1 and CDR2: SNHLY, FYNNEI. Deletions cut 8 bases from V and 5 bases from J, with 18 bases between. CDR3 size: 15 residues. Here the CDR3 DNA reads TGTGCCAGCGCTGGGGAATGGGCGCGGACCGGGGAGCTGTTTTTT. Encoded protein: CASAGEWARTGELFF.

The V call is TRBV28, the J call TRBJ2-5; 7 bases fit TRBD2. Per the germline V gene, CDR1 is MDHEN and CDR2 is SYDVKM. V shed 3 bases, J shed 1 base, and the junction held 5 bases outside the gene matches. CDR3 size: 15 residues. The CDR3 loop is CASSFSAGVQETQYF. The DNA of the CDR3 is TGTGCCAGCAGTTTTTCCGCGGGAGTCCAAGAGACCCAGTACTTC.

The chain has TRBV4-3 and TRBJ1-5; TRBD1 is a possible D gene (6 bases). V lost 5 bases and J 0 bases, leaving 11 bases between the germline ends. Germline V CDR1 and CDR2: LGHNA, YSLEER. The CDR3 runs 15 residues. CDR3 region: CASSTYRDSNQPQHF. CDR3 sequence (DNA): TGCGCCAGCAGCACCTACAGGGATAGCAATCAGCCCCAGCATTTT.

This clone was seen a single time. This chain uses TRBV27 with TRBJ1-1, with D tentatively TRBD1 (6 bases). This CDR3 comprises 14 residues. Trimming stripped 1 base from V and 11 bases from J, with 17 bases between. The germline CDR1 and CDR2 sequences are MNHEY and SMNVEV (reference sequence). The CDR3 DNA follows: TGTGCCAGCAGTTTATACCCACGCAAAAGGGGGGCTTTCTTT. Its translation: CASSLYPRKRGAFF.

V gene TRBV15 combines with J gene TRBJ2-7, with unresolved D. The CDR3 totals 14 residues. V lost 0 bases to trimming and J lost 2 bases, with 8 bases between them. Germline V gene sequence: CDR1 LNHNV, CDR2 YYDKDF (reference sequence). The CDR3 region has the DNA TGTGCCACCAGCAGAGATGTGAGCACCTACGAGCAGTACTTC. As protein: CATSRDVSTYEQYF. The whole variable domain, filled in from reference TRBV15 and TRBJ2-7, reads DAMVIQNPRYQVTQFGKPVTLSCSQTLNHNVMYWYQQKSSQAPKLLFHYYDKDFNNEADTPDNFQSRRPNTSFCFLDIRSPGLGDTAMYLCATSRDVSTYEQYFGPGTRLTVT.

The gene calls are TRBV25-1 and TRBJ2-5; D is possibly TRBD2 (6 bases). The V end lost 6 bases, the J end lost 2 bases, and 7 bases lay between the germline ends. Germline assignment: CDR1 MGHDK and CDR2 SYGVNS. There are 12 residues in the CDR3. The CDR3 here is CASSGTQETQYF. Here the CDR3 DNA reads TGTGCCAGCAGCGGGACTCAAGAGACCCAGTACTTC.

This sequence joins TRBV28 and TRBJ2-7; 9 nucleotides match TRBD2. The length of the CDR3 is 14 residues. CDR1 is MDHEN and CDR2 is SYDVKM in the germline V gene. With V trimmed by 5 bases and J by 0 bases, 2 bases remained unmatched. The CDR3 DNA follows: TGTGCCAGCAGTCTTAGCGGGAGCTCCTACGAGCAGTACTTC. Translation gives CASSLSGSSYEQYF. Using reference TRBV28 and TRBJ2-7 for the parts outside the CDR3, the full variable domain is DVKVTQSSRYLVKRTGEKVFLECVQDMDHENMFWYRQDPGLGLRLIYFSYDVKMKEKGDIPEGYSVSREKKERFSLILESASTNQTSMYLCASSLSGSSYEQYFGPGTRLTVT.

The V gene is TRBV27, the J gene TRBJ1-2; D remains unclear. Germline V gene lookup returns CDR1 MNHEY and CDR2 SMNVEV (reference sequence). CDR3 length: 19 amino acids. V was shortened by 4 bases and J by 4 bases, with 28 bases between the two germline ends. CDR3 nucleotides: TGTGCCAGCAGTTCTTTCTCGGGCAGGTACGCCGGGGTGAGCTATGGCTACACCTTC. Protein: CASSSFSGRYAGVSYGYTF.

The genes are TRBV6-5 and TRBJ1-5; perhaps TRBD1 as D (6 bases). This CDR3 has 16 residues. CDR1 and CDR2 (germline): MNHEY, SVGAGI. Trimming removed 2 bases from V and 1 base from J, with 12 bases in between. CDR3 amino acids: CASSYGGAGSNQPQHF. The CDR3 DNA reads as TGTGCCAGCAGTTACGGGGGCGCAGGGAGCAATCAGCCCCAGCATTTT.

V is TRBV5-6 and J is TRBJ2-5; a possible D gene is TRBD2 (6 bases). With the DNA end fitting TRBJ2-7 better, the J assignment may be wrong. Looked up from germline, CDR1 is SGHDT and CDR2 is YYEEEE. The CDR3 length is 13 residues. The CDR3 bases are TGTGCCAGCAACCCGGGAGTAACCTACGAGCAGTACTTC. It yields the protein CASNPGVTYEQYF.

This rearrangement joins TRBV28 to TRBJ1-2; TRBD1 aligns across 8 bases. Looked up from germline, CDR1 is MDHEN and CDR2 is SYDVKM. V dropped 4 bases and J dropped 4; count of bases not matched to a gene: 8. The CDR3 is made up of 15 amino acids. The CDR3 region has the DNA TGTGCCAGCAGTTACCAGGGGGCGTCCCTCTATGGCTACACCTTC. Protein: CASSYQGASLYGYTF.

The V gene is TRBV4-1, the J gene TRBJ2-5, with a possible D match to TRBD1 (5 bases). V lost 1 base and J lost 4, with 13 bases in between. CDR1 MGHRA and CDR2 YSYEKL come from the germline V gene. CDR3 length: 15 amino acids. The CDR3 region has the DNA TGCGCCAGCAGCCAAGCGCCCTTAGGGGTAGAGACCCAGTACTTC. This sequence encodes CASSQAPLGVETQYF.

Written as DNA, the CDR3 is TGTGCCAGCAGCCCCGGGACTTTCCCCGGTCAGCCCCAGCATTTT. This gives the protein CASSPGTFPGQPQHF. This sequence joins TRBV7-8 and TRBJ1-5, with D tentatively TRBD1 (5 bases). This CDR3 comprises 15 residues. The V end lost 5 bases, the J end lost 6 bases, and 17 bases lay between the germline ends. Germline-derived CDR1 and CDR2 are SGHVS and FQNEAQ. Complete variable domain (other parts from reference TRBV7-8 and TRBJ1-5): GAGVSQSPRYKVAKRGQDVALRCDPISGHVSLFWYQQALGQGPEFLTYFQNEAQLDKSGLPSDRFFAERPEGSVSTLKIQRTQQEDSAVYLCASSPGTFPGQPQHFGDGTRLSIL.

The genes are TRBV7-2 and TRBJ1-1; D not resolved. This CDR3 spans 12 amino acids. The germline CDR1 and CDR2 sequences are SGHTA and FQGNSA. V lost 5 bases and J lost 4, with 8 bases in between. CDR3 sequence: CASSAGATEAFF. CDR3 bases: TGTGCCAGCAGCGCTGGTGCCACTGAAGCTTTCTTT.

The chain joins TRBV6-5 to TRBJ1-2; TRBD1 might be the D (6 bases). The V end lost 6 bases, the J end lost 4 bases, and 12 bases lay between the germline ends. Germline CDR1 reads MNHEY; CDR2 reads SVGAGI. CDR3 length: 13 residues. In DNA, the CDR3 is TGTGCCAGCAGCGCAGGGGTTGGCTATGGCTACACCTTC. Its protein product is CASSAGVGYGYTF.

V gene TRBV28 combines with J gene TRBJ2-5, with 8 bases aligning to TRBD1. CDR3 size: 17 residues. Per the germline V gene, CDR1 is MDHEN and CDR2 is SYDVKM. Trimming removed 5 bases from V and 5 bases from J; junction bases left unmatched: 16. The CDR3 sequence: CASSLDRGGLGGETQYF. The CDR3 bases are TGTGCCAGCAGTCTAGACAGGGGAGGCCTAGGGGGGGAGACCCAGTACTTC. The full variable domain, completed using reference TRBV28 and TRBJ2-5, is DVKVTQSSRYLVKRTGEKVFLECVQDMDHENMFWYRQDPGLGLRLIYFSYDVKMKEKGDIPEGYSVSREKKERFSLILESASTNQTSMYLCASSLDRGGLGGETQYFGPGTRLLVL.

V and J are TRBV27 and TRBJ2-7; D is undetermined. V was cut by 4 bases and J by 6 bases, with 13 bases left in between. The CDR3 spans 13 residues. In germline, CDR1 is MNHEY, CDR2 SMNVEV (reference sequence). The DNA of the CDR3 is TGTGCCAGCAGTTGGATGCGTGGTGTCGAGCAGTACTTC. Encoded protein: CASSWMRGVEQYF.